The 21 T cell receptor beta chains presented below share a single source sample, sequenced in a study of early T cells in non-severe SARS-CoV-2 infection. Using its own MiXCR run on the 5' RACE reads, TCRdb lists one record per CDR3 protein. The table includes tens of thousands of distinct CDR3 sequences, roughly 5.3% detected once. Sequencing was done on a sample of whole blood. The receptor set was obtained from an adult who was a healthcare worker with PCR-confirmed SARS-CoV-2 infection or an uninfected control (not recorded which).

This clonotype was found many times. V and J are TRBV25-1 and TRBJ2-7; D is possibly TRBD2 (5 bases). V dropped 3 bases and J dropped 4 bases, with 19 bases sitting between them. Germline loops: CDR1 MGHDK, CDR2 SYGVNS. CDR3 length: 16 amino acids. The CDR3 bases are TGTGCCAGCAGTGATTATACGGGAAGGGTCGGGTACGAGCAGTACTTC. This codes for CASSDYTGRVGYEQYF.

This clonotype was detected only a few times. This chain joins TRBV2 and TRBJ1-5, with TRBD1 as a possible D gene (6 bases). V was shortened by 6 bases and J by 7 bases, with 16 bases between the two germline ends. The germline CDR1 and CDR2 sequences are SNHLY and FYNNEI. This CDR3 contains 14 residues. CDR3 bases: TGTGCCAGCAGACCCGACAGGTTCGAACAGCCCCAGCATTTT. Amino acids: CASRPDRFEQPQHF. Drawing the rest from reference TRBV2 and TRBJ1-5, the complete variable domain is EPEVTQTPSHQVTQMGQEVILRCVPISNHLYFYWYRQILGQKVEFLVSFYNNEISEKSEIFDDQFSVERPDGSNFTLKIRSTKLEDSAMYFCASRPDRFEQPQHFGDGTRLSIL.

V is TRBV24-1 and J is TRBJ2-1; the match to TRBD2 covers 8 bases. Germline CDR1 reads KGHDR; CDR2 reads SFDVKD. With V trimmed by 1 base and J by 5 bases, 3 bases remained unmatched. CDR3 length: 15 residues. Here the CDR3 reads CATSDLLAENNEQFF. DNA of the CDR3: TGTGCCACCAGTGATTTACTAGCGGAAAACAATGAGCAGTTCTTC.

The V and J genes are TRBV5-4 and TRBJ2-2; D uncertain. The germline CDR1 and CDR2 sequences are SGHNT and YYREEE (reference sequence). Trimming left V 0 bases short and J 3 bases short, with 3 bases between. The length of the CDR3 is 13 residues. The CDR3 spells CASSLVHTGELFF. The CDR3 region has the DNA TGTGCCAGCAGCTTGGTTCACACCGGGGAGCTGTTTTTT.

In this sample, this clonotype turned up many times. The chain recombines TRBV13 with TRBJ1-1, with D possibly being TRBD1 (5 bases). The CDR3 extends over 12 amino acids. V was trimmed by 6 bases and J by 7 bases, leaving 12 bases between them. Per germline, CDR1 PRHDT and CDR2 FYEKMQ (reference sequence). The CDR3 bases are TGTGCCAGCAGGGGGGTGGATCTTGAAGCTTTCTTT. It is translated as CASRGVDLEAFF.

This clonotype turned up a few times. The rearrangement links TRBV6-5 to TRBJ1-5, with D perhaps matching TRBD1 (6 bases). The germline V gene has CDR1 MNHEY and CDR2 SVGAGI. Deletions cut 5 bases from V and 5 bases from J, with 10 bases between. This CDR3 has 13 amino acids. Written as DNA, the CDR3 is TGTGCCAGCAGTACCGGGGGCTATCAGCCCCAGCATTTT. It codes for CASSTGGYQPQHF.

This clonotype showed up many times. The V and J genes are TRBV18 and TRBJ2-5; the D gene could be TRBD1 or TRBD2 (6 bases each). Germline CDR1 KGHSH, CDR2 LQKENI. CDR3 size: 17 residues. Trimming shortened V by 2 bases and J by 1 base, and 17 bases separated the two germline ends. DNA of the CDR3: TGTGCCAGCTCACCATTTATTGCGGGACAACTCCAAGAGACCCAGTACTTC. This translates into CASSPFIAGQLQETQYF.

At least ten counts were recorded for this clonotype. V usage is TRBV24-1 and J usage is TRBJ1-5; 9 nucleotides match TRBD1. V was pared by 3 bases and J by 5 bases, with 4 bases of the junction left unmatched. The CDR3 consists of 15 residues. The V gene's germline CDR1 is KGHDR and CDR2 SFDVKD. This chain's CDR3 is CATSDGQGWDQPQHF. Written as DNA, the CDR3 is TGTGCCACCAGTGATGGACAGGGGTGGGATCAGCCCCAGCATTTT.

Many counts were recorded for this clonotype. This rearrangement joins TRBV12-3 or TRBV12-4 to TRBJ2-3; a possible D gene is TRBD2 (6 bases). CDR3 length: 13 residues. V lost 8 bases and J 2 bases, leaving 11 bases between the germline ends. The CDR3 sequence is CASCWGDTDTQYF. The CDR3 DNA follows: TGTGCCAGCTGTTGGGGGGACACAGATACGCAGTATTTT.

This clonotype was detected ten times or more. The V gene is TRBV7-6, the J gene TRBJ2-1; 7 bases agree with TRBD2. CDR3 length: 16 amino acids. The V gene end was trimmed by 3 bases and the J gene end by 4 bases; junction bases not matched to a gene: 9. CDR1 is SGHVS and CDR2 is FNYEAQ in the germline V gene. Here the CDR3 reads CASSFSGLAVYNEQFF. The DNA of the CDR3 is TGTGCCAGCAGCTTTTCCGGGCTAGCGGTTTACAATGAGCAGTTCTTC.

This clonotype was seen ten or more times. V gene TRBV20-1 combines with J gene TRBJ2-3; a possible D gene is TRBD2 (6 bases). The CDR3 covers 20 residues. V was trimmed by 1 base and J by 3 bases, leaving 29 bases between them. Germline CDR1 DFQATT, CDR2 SNEGSKA (reference sequence). This chain's CDR3 is CSARGVVGLEGFLGTDTQYF. CDR3 nucleotides: TGCAGTGCTAGAGGAGTGGTCGGGCTGGAGGGCTTCCTAGGTACAGATACGCAGTATTTT.

In its sample, this clonotype was seen a few times. V is TRBV19 and J is TRBJ1-4; D is unclear. V was cut by 6 bases and J by 7 bases, with 12 bases left in between. The germline V gene encodes CDR1 LNHDA and CDR2 SQIVND (reference sequence). The CDR3 covers 13 residues. The CDR3 protein is CASRLRGSEKLFF. CDR3 DNA: TGTGCCAGTAGGTTGCGGGGAAGTGAAAAACTGTTTTTT.

V and J are TRBV30 and TRBJ2-1; TRBD2 aligns across 7 bases. J gave up 7 bases and V 2 bases, and 20 bases lay outside the gene matches. The CDR3 has 18 amino acids. Germline CDR1 is GTSNPN and CDR2 is SVGIG (reference sequence). CDR3 region: CAWSTSPLLGRAENEQFF. CDR3 nucleotide sequence: TGTGCCTGGAGTACTAGTCCCCTCTTAGGGAGGGCAGAGAATGAGCAGTTCTTC. Full variable domain (remainder filled in from reference TRBV30 and TRBJ2-1): SQTIHQWPATLVQPVGSPLSLECTVEGTSNPNLYWYRQAAGRGLQLLFYSVGIGQISSEVPQNLSASRPQDRQFILSSKKLLLSDSGFYLCAWSTSPLLGRAENEQFFGPGTRLTVL.

This clonotype occurred many times. The rearrangement links TRBV20-1 to TRBJ1-2, with 8 bases lining up with TRBD1. CDR1 is DFQATT and CDR2 is SNEGSKA in the germline V gene (reference sequence). The trim removed 5 bases at V and 8 bases at J, leaving 13 bases unmatched. There are 14 residues in the CDR3. The CDR3 DNA is TGCAGTGCTCCGACCGACAGGGGAGTTGAAGGCTACACCTTC. This sequence encodes CSAPTDRGVEGYTF.

This rearrangement joins TRBV5-4 to TRBJ1-2, with TRBD1 as a possible D gene (5 bases). Trimming took 4 bases from V and 9 from J, leaving 19 bases between them. The CDR3 is 14 residues long. In germline, CDR1 is SGHNT, CDR2 YYREEE (reference sequence). The CDR3 protein is CASSSKGDGDRYTF. CDR3 coding DNA: TGTGCCAGCAGCAGCAAAGGGGATGGTGATCGCTACACCTTC.

CDR3: CASSLASGTYNEQFF. CDR3 sequence (DNA): TGTGCCAGCAGTCTCGCTAGCGGGACCTACAATGAGCAGTTCTTC. This rearrangement joins TRBV27 to TRBJ2-1; 9 positions agree with TRBD2. V was pared by 5 bases and J by 2 bases, with 4 bases of the junction left unmatched. Germline CDR1 and CDR2: MNHEY and SMNVEV (reference sequence). The CDR3 spans 15 residues.

This clonotype occurred many times. The gene calls are TRBV18 and TRBJ1-1; D not certain. This CDR3 region has 13 residues. The germline V and J ends were trimmed by 6 bases and 0 bases, with 8 bases remaining between them. CDR1 is KGHSH and CDR2 is LQKENI in the germline V gene. The CDR3 bases are TGTGCCAGCTCCGACGATATGAACACTGAAGCTTTCTTT. It specifies CASSDDMNTEAFF. Based on the CDR3 plus reference TRBV18 and TRBJ1-1, the full variable domain is NAGVMQNPRHLVRRRGQEARLRCSPMKGHSHVYWYRQLPEEGLKFMVYLQKENIIDESGMPKERFSAEFPKEGPSILRIQQVVRGDSAAYFCASSDDMNTEAFFGQGTRLTVV.

Only a few counts were recorded for this clonotype. CDR3 sequence: CASSPRAGASTDTQYF. CDR3 bases: TGCGCCAGCAGCCCAAGAGCGGGGGCCAGCACAGATACGCAGTATTTT. This chain connects TRBV5-1 to TRBJ2-3; 8 bases align to TRBD2. Trimming took 4 bases from V and 0 from J; bases not matched to a gene: 7. Germline CDR1 is SGHRS and CDR2 is YFSETQ. The CDR3 covers 16 residues.

The chain is built from TRBV7-9 and TRBJ2-7, with 10 nucleotides matching TRBD1. Germline loops: CDR1 SEHNR, CDR2 FQNEAQ (reference sequence). V shed 0 bases and J 4 bases; nucleotides not matched to a gene: 3. The length of the CDR3 is 15 residues. The CDR3 here is CASSLADRGRYEQYF. The CDR3 DNA reads as TGTGCCAGCAGCTTAGCAGACAGGGGGCGGTACGAGCAGTACTTC.

Ten or more counts support this clonotype. V is TRBV18 and J is TRBJ1-1; TRBD1 might be the D (5 bases). Germline V gene lookup returns CDR1 KGHSH and CDR2 LQKENI. The length of the CDR3 is 14 residues. Trimming took 6 bases from V and 6 from J, leaving 17 bases between them. This CDR3 reads CASSPKAGGAEAFF. CDR3 bases: TGTGCCAGCTCTCCTAAGGCGGGGGGAGCTGAAGCTTTCTTT. Together with reference TRBV18 and TRBJ1-1, the CDR3 gives the full variable domain: NAGVMQNPRHLVRRRGQEARLRCSPMKGHSHVYWYRQLPEEGLKFMVYLQKENIIDESGMPKERFSAEFPKEGPSILRIQQVVRGDSAAYFCASSPKAGGAEAFFGQGTRLTVV.

This clonotype was recorded at least ten times. The CDR3 reads CSVTGTRSFF. The CDR3 region has the DNA TGCAGCGTTACCGGGACCCGTTCGTTCTTC. The chain is built from TRBV29-1 and TRBJ2-1; either TRBD1 or TRBD2 may fit D (5 bases each). Germline CDR1 and CDR2: SQVTM and ANQGSEA. Trimming cost V 5 bases and J 15 bases, with 14 bases left between them. CDR3 size: 10 residues.